This passage covers 25 T cell receptor beta chains from one sample sequenced in a study of cytomegalovirus exposure and HLA in healthy donors (dated by TCRdb to the late 2010s). Library preparation employed the immunoSEQ multiplex PCR assay. The multiplex PCR relied on a mix of 60 forward primers for TCR Vbeta segments and 13 reverse primers for TCR Jbeta segments. What TCRdb holds here is the immuneACCESS table cut down to in-frame rearrangements. Part of the clones is not present; checked against another copy, under half of the missing clones reflect an unresolved V gene, and the others are unexplained. The sample includes roughly 140,000 clones, with 80% observed a single time. 4.5% of the sample is in the top ten clones. Sequenced material: PBMCs. Receptor source: a man between 40 and 49 years old in good health and CMV-seronegative.

The sample holds one count of this clone. The chain joins TRBV9 to TRBJ2-7; TRBD1 is a possible D gene (6 bases). The CDR3 has 14 residues. Germline values: CDR1 SGDLS, CDR2 YYNGEE. V was trimmed by 0 bases and J by 4 bases, leaving 11 bases between them. The CDR3 DNA reads TGTGCCAGCAGCGTAGCTGGGGGCGGGTACGAGCAGTACTTC. Translated, it gives CASSVAGGGYEQYF.

In this sample, this clone turned up a few times. This chain connects TRBV7-2 to TRBJ1-5; D is perhaps TRBD1 (5 bases). The CDR3 consists of 15 residues. The V gene lost 0 bases and the J gene lost 3 bases, with 9 bases spanning the gap. The germline V gene encodes CDR1 SGHTA and CDR2 FQGNSA. CDR3 in amino acids: CASSLARAVNQPQHF. CDR3 bases: TGTGCCAGCAGCTTAGCCAGGGCAGTCAATCAGCCCCAGCATTTT.

The chain is built from TRBV30 and TRBJ1-2, with 9 bases lining up with TRBD1. CDR1 and CDR2 (germline): GTSNPN, SVGIG (reference sequence). The CDR3 is made up of 15 amino acids. V lost 0 bases, J lost 4 bases, and 6 bases stayed unmatched. CDR3 residues: CAWSVRTGDLYGYTF. In nucleotides, the CDR3 is TGTGCCTGGAGTGTAAGGACAGGGGACCTCTATGGCTACACCTTC.

CDR3 loop: CASSPGQGAIEAFF. The DNA of the CDR3 is TGCGCCAGCAGCCCGGGACAGGGGGCCATTGAAGCTTTCTTT. The chain carries TRBV5-1 and TRBJ1-1, with 12 bases matching TRBD1. The CDR3 has 14 amino acids. The trim removed 4 bases at V and 7 bases at J, leaving 5 bases unmatched. CDR1 is SGHRS and CDR2 is YFSETQ in the germline V gene.

CDR3 nucleotide sequence: TGTGCCAGAAGCTTCCGAGGGCCGGTCTATGGCTACACCTTC. Protein product: CARSFRGPVYGYTF. This sequence joins TRBV5-3 and TRBJ1-2, with unresolved D. TRBV5-3 is identified as an open reading frame with a role that is uncertain. The CDR3 totals 14 residues. Deletions cut 2 bases from V and 4 bases from J, with 12 bases between.

This sequence joins TRBV5-6 and TRBJ2-5; TRBD1 matches 7 bases. V lost 4 bases and J lost 5; bases outside the gene matches: 11. This CDR3 spans 15 amino acids. Germline CDR1 is SGHDT and CDR2 is YYEEEE. The CDR3 here is CASSPRTGRAETQYF. The CDR3 region has the DNA TGTGCCAGCAGCCCCCGGACAGGCAGGGCGGAGACCCAGTACTTC. The variable domain in full, with the rest retrieved from reference TRBV5-6 and TRBJ2-5, is DAGVTQSPTHLIKTRGQQVTLRCSPKSGHDTVSWYQQALGQGPQFIFQYYEEEERQRGNFPDRFSGHQFPNYSSELNVNALLLGDSALYLCASSPRTGRAETQYFGPGTRLLVL.

The genes are TRBV5-5 and TRBJ1-1; D is ambiguous. Per the germline V gene, CDR1 is SGHKS and CDR2 is YYEKEE (reference sequence). There are 15 residues in the CDR3. Trimming removed 3 bases at V and 2 bases at J, with 14 bases between. DNA for the CDR3: TGTGCCAGCAGCTCCGCAGCGAAGCAAAACACTGAAGCTTTCTTT. Residues: CASSSAAKQNTEAFF.

The V gene is TRBV5-6, the J gene TRBJ1-2; D perhaps matches TRBD1 (5 bases). In germline, CDR1 is SGHDT, CDR2 YYEEEE. V lost 1 base and J 5 bases, leaving 18 bases between the germline ends. The CDR3 contains 16 residues. The CDR3 sequence is CASSLRPGSRGYGYTF. CDR3 DNA sequence: TGTGCCAGCAGCTTGCGTCCAGGGTCGCGGGGTTATGGCTACACCTTC.

This clone was picked up one time. The V and J genes are TRBV6-1 and TRBJ1-3, with 7 bases identical to TRBD1. In germline, CDR1 is MNHNS, CDR2 SASEGT. V lost 6 bases and J lost 10; bases outside the gene matches: 12. The CDR3 runs 14 residues. The CDR3 loop is CASSPQGQALTIYF. CDR3 DNA: TGTGCCAGCAGCCCTCAAGGACAGGCCTTAACCATATATTTT.

The CDR3 loop reads CASSLQDQPQHF. DNA of the CDR3: TGTGCCAGCAGCTTACAGGATCAGCCCCAGCATTTT. The chain carries TRBV13 and TRBJ1-5; unclear D gene. CDR1 PRHDT and CDR2 FYEKMQ come from the germline V gene (reference sequence). The CDR3 extends over 12 amino acids. V was cut by 2 bases and J by 5 bases, with 4 bases left in between.

This chain connects TRBV30 to TRBJ1-5, with D unresolved. V was clipped by 2 bases and J by 4 bases, with 9 bases between them. The length of the CDR3 is 13 residues. CDR1 is GTSNPN, CDR2 SVGIG, per germline (reference sequence). CDR3 in amino acids: CAWSMAGNQPQHF. The CDR3 nucleotides read TGTGCCTGGAGTATGGCAGGTAATCAGCCCCAGCATTTT.

The chain couples TRBV6-4 to TRBJ2-2; TRBD2 is a possible D gene (5 bases). This CDR3 contains 13 residues. V gave up 4 bases and J gave up 5 bases, with 8 bases separating them. Germline CDR1 MRHNA, CDR2 SNTAGT. CDR3 protein: CASSGRGTGELFF. CDR3 nucleotide sequence: TGTGCCAGCAGTGGACGAGGGACCGGGGAGCTGTTTTTT.

V is TRBV13 and J is TRBJ2-5; D may be TRBD1 (6 bases). Per the germline V gene, CDR1 is PRHDT and CDR2 is FYEKMQ (reference sequence). The CDR3 contains 13 residues. The ends were cut back, 5 bases at V and 3 bases at J, with 10 bases in the middle. The CDR3 reads CASSPRQEETQYF. In DNA, the CDR3 is TGTGCCAGCAGCCCACGACAGGAAGAGACCCAGTACTTC.

This sequence joins TRBV11-2 and TRBJ1-1; D not certain. The V and J ends lost 2 bases and 4 bases respectively, with 14 bases between them. CDR3 length: 15 amino acids. Germline CDR1 and CDR2: SGHAT and FQNNGV. The CDR3 reads CASSLTGVPGTEAFF. The CDR3 coding sequence is TGTGCCAGCAGCTTAACTGGAGTGCCCGGCACTGAAGCTTTCTTT.

The rearrangement uses TRBV7-6 and TRBJ2-2; tentatively, D is TRBD2 (6 bases). Germline assignment: CDR1 SGHVS and CDR2 FNYEAQ. This CDR3 has 14 residues. V was pared by 5 bases and J by 5 bases, with 12 bases between. The CDR3 coding sequence is TGTGCCAGCAGCCTACTAGCCTCAACCGGGGAGCTGTTTTTT. Amino acids: CASSLLASTGELFF.

This sequence joins TRBV18 and TRBJ1-4; D ambiguous. Per the germline V gene, CDR1 is KGHSH and CDR2 is LQKENI. Trimming pared 2 bases from V and 0 bases from J, leaving 16 bases between. The CDR3 runs 18 residues. This CDR3 is CASSPSIGGDTTNEKLFF. CDR3 in DNA: TGTGCCAGCTCACCATCGATTGGAGGCGATACAACTAATGAAAAACTGTTTTTT.

This chain joins TRBV15 and TRBJ1-4, with 9 bases aligning to TRBD1. Per the germline V gene, CDR1 is LNHNV and CDR2 is YYDKDF (reference sequence). The CDR3 is 16 amino acids. J lost 7 bases, V lost 5 bases, and 11 bases had no gene match. The CDR3 loop reads CATSRKTGTGSEKLFF. The DNA for the CDR3 is TGTGCCACCAGCCGAAAAACCGGGACAGGGAGTGAAAAACTGTTTTTT. The whole variable domain, filled in from reference TRBV15 and TRBJ1-4, reads DAMVIQNPRYQVTQFGKPVTLSCSQTLNHNVMYWYQQKSSQAPKLLFHYYDKDFNNEADTPDNFQSRRPNTSFCFLDIRSPGLGDTAMYLCATSRKTGTGSEKLFFGSGTQLSVL.

In regard to this clone: A read error may produce the germline difference seen at one junction end. The chain is built from TRBV10-2 and TRBJ2-7; TRBD1 agrees at 8 bases. Germline loops: CDR1 WSHSY, CDR2 SAAADI. The CDR3 totals 15 residues. CDR3 loop: CASSEPAGPRTGYNF. The CDR3 region has the DNA TGCGCCAGCAGTGAGCCCGCGGGTCCGCGGACAGGGTATAACTTC.

This sequence joins TRBV5-6 and TRBJ1-1, with D possibly being TRBD1 (5 bases). The CDR3 totals 14 residues. Trimming left V 5 bases short and J 5 bases short, with 16 bases between. The germline V gene encodes CDR1 SGHDT and CDR2 YYEEEE. Written as DNA, the CDR3 is TGTGCCAGCAGGGGGGGACTTCCAGGTACTGAAGCTTTCTTT. It encodes CASRGGLPGTEAFF.

The chain uses TRBV7-9 and TRBJ2-4; the D gene is possibly TRBD1 (6 bases). V was cut by 2 bases and J by 6 bases, with 17 bases left in between. CDR1 SEHNR and CDR2 FQNEAQ come from the germline V gene (reference sequence). The CDR3 covers 16 residues. The CDR3 loop reads CASSLSQGFLGNIQYF. The CDR3 DNA follows: TGTGCCAGCAGCTTAAGCCAGGGGTTCTTGGGAAACATTCAGTACTTC.

This chain uses TRBV20-1 with TRBJ2-1; the match to TRBD1 covers 9 bases. The V and J ends lost 7 bases and 5 bases, in that order; junction bases with no gene match: 0. Germline CDR1 is DFQATT and CDR2 is SNEGSKA (reference sequence). The CDR3 contains 11 residues. CDR3: CSGTGDNEQFF. CDR3 DNA: TGCAGTGGGACAGGGGACAATGAGCAGTTCTTC.

The gene calls are TRBV7-2 and TRBJ1-2; 7 bases match TRBD1. J lost 4 bases, V lost 7 bases, and 6 bases had no gene match. The V gene's germline CDR1 is SGHTA and CDR2 FQGNSA. The CDR3 consists of 13 residues. CDR3 bases: TGTGCCAGCACCAAAGGGACAGTCTATGGCTACACCTTC. Its translation is CASTKGTVYGYTF.

The chain couples TRBV25-1 to TRBJ1-2; D may be TRBD1 (6 bases). The germline V gene has CDR1 MGHDK and CDR2 SYGVNS. The CDR3 totals 14 residues. V lost 3 bases, J lost 3 bases, and 11 bases lay in between. The CDR3 here is CASSDLGGYYGYTF. For the CDR3, the DNA is TGTGCCAGCAGTGACCTAGGGGGATACTATGGCTACACCTTC.

The chain has TRBV7-2 and TRBJ2-3; D is ambiguous. The CDR3 is 13 amino acids. Germline lookup yields CDR1 SGHTA and CDR2 FQGNSA. V was shortened by 4 bases and J by 2 bases, with 7 bases between the two germline ends. The CDR3 loop is CASSSTYTDTQYF. The CDR3, as DNA: TGTGCCAGCAGCTCAACCTACACAGATACGCAGTATTTT.

The chain couples TRBV9 to TRBJ2-3; tentative D call: TRBD1 (6 bases). V was pared by 0 bases and J by 2 bases, with 13 bases between. This CDR3 has 16 amino acids. Germline V gene sequence: CDR1 SGDLS, CDR2 YYNGEE. The CDR3 nucleotides are TGTGCCAGCAGCGTAGAGGGACATACACCCACAGATACGCAGTATTTT. Translated, it gives CASSVEGHTPTDTQYF.